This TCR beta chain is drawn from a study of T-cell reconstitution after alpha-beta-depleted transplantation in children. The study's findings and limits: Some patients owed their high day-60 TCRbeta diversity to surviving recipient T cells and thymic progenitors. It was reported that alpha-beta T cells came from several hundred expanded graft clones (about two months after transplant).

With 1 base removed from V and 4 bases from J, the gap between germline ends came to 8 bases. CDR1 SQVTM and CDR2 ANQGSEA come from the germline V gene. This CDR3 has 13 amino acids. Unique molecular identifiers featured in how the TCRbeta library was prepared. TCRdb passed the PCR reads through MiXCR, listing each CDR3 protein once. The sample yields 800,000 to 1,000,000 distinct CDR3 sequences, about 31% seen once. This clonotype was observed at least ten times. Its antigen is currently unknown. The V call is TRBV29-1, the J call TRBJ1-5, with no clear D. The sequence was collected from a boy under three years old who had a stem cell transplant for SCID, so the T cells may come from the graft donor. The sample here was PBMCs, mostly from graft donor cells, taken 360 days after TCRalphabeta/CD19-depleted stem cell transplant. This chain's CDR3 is CSVEVGGNQPQHF. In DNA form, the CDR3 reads TGCAGCGTTGAAGTCGGCGGTAATCAGCCCCAGCATTTT.